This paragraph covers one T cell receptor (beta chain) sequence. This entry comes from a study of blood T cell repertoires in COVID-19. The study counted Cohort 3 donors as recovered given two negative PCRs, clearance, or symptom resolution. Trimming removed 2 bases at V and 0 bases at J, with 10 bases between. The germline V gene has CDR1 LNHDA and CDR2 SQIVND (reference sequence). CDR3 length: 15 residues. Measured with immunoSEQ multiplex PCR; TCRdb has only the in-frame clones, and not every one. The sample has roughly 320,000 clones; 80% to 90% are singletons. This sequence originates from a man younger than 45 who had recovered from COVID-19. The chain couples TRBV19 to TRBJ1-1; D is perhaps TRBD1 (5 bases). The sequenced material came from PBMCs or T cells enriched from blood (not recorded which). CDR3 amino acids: CASSITGHMNTEAFF. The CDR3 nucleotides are TGTGCCAGTAGTATAACAGGCCATATGAACACTGAAGCTTTCTTT.